These T cell receptor beta chains were read from a single sample in a study of CD8 T cells in Susac syndrome. TCRdb processed the immunoSEQ multiplex PCR reads anew with MiXCR; each CDR3 protein has one entry. The sample carries around 100,000 distinct CDR3 sequences, roughly 96% recorded once. The sequenced material came from CD8+ T cells from PBMCs. Receptors were obtained from a human donor with Susac syndrome. Each CDR3 is given with its conserved first and last residue. The D gene is left open where the match is weak. Size values are once, few and many counts, or a class for expanded clones, and some rows have none.

V gene,J gene,clone size,D gene,CDR3 protein,CDR3 DNA
TRBV28,TRBJ2-7,.,TRBD1,CASRGTGSHEQYF,TGTGCCAGCAGGGGGACAGGGAGCCACGAGCAGTACTTC
TRBV27,TRBJ1-3,.,.,CASGNTIYF,TGTGCCAGCGGAAACACCATATATTTT
TRBV25-1,TRBJ1-5,.,.,CASSEGESNQPQHF,TGTGCCAGCAGTGAAGGGGAGAGCAATCAGCCCCAGCATTTT
TRBV28,TRBJ2-1,.,TRBD2,CASSSSGRLKFF,TGTGCCAGCAGCTCTAGCGGGAGGTTGAAGTTCTTC
TRBV20-1,TRBJ1-5,.,TRBD1,CSARYRGHGQPQHF,TGCAGTGCTAGATACAGGGGGCACGGTCAGCCCCAGCATTTT
TRBV12-3/TRBV12-4,TRBJ1-2,.,.,CASSLEGGRSSFGYTF,TGTGCCAGCAGTTTAGAAGGGGGTCGATCTTCTTTTGGCTACACCTTC
TRBV3-1,TRBJ2-7,.,.,CASSQDYQNSYEQYF,TGTGCCAGCAGCCAAGATTACCAAAACTCCTACGAGCAGTACTTC
TRBV4-1,TRBJ1-2,.,TRBD1,CASSHRDRGDNYGYTF,TGCGCCAGCAGCCATCGGGACAGGGGAGATAACTATGGCTACACCTTC
TRBV20-1,TRBJ1-2,.,.,CSAGRGYGYTF,TGCAGTGCAGGGAGAGGCTATGGCTACACCTTC
TRBV6-5,TRBJ2-3,.,TRBD1,CASRPNRGRADTQYF,TGTGCCAGCAGGCCAAACAGGGGGCGCGCAGATACGCAGTATTTT
TRBV29-1,TRBJ1-1,.,.,CSATGSMEAFF,TGCAGCGCTACGGGGTCCATGGAAGCTTTCTTT
TRBV28,TRBJ2-5,.,.,CASSWRGETQYF,TGTGCCAGCAGTTGGCGTGGGGAGACCCAGTACTTC
TRBV2,TRBJ1-1,.,TRBD1,CASRSGTGTEAFF,TGTGCCAGCAGGTCCGGGACAGGGACTGAAGCTTTCTTT
TRBV9,TRBJ2-5,.,TRBD1,CASSAQGATGETQYF,TGTGCCAGCAGCGCCCAGGGGGCTACAGGGGAGACCCAGTACTTC
TRBV6-5,TRBJ1-1,.,.,CASSAGRTEAFF,TGTGCCAGCAGTGCCGGGCGAACTGAAGCTTTCTTT
TRBV20-1,TRBJ1-2,.,.,CSASTGQGYGYTF,TGCAGTGCTAGCACGGGGCAGGGGTATGGCTACACCTTC
TRBV2,TRBJ2-5,.,.,CASNAQQETQYF,TGTGCCAGCAACGCACAGCAAGAGACCCAGTACTTC
TRBV29-1,TRBJ2-1,.,.,CSVVGGPQPYNEQFF,TGCAGCGTTGTCGGGGGACCCCAGCCCTACAATGAGCAGTTCTTC
TRBV5-6,TRBJ2-5,.,.,CASSPPGYRQTQYF,TGTGCCAGCAGCCCCCCAGGATACCGACAGACCCAGTACTTC
TRBV29-1,TRBJ2-7,.,.,CSVVGGHEQYF,TGCAGCGTTGTAGGGGGACACGAGCAGTACTTC
TRBV29-1,TRBJ2-7,.,.,CSVAAGISYEQYF,TGCAGCGTTGCTGCAGGGATCTCCTACGAGCAGTACTTC
TRBV6-5,TRBJ2-7,once,.,CASSLTTTGSYEQYF,TGTGCCAGCAGCTTAACGACCACAGGATCCTACGAGCAGTACTTC
TRBV15,TRBJ2-1,.,.,CATSSLSEEQFF,TGTGCCACCAGCAGTTTAAGCGAGGAGCAGTTCTTC
TRBV12-5,TRBJ2-4,.,.,CASGPPASLGNIQYF,TGTGCTAGTGGTCCCCCGGCCTCCTTGGGAAACATTCAGTACTTC
TRBV9,TRBJ2-3,.,.,CASSQEGKWRDTQYF,TGTGCCAGCAGCCAGGAGGGGAAATGGAGGGATACGCAGTATTTT
TRBV6-5,TRBJ1-4,.,.,CASSYSRRVNEKLFF,TGTGCCAGCAGTTACTCGAGGCGGGTGAATGAAAAACTGTTTTTT
TRBV10-2,TRBJ1-2,.,.,CASSETRAAQGYTF,TGCGCCAGCAGTGAAACTCGGGCCGCTCAAGGCTACACCTTC
TRBV11-2,TRBJ2-1,.,TRBD2,CASSPIYGREANEQFF,TGTGCCAGCAGCCCCATATACGGGCGGGAGGCAAATGAGCAGTTCTTC
TRBV5-1,TRBJ2-1,.,.,CASSLGQRATYNEQFF,TGCGCCAGCAGCTTGGGGCAGCGGGCAACCTACAATGAGCAGTTCTTC